Listed below are T cell receptor beta chains from one sample, sequenced in a study of tumor-infiltrating lymphocytes in oesophageal squamous cell carcinoma. TCRdb re-called the PCR reads with MiXCR, one entry per CDR3 protein. The repertoire includes 20,000 or so distinct CDR3 sequences, over 40% of them detected once, and under 12% sits in the top ten. The sample taken for sequencing was normal esophageal tissue next to the tumor. The receptors derive from a male donor with esophageal squamous cell carcinoma. Each CDR3 is given with its conserved first and last residue. Each record gives: clone size, CDR3 length, V gene, J gene, D gene, CDR3 protein, CDR3 DNA. A D gene is named only where the DNA matches it firmly. Part of the rows lack a size; the others show once, few, many or a class for expanded clones.

.,15,TRBV7-3,TRBJ1-1,.,CASSASGTDDTEAFF,TGTGCCAGCAGCGCTAGCGGGACTGACGACACTGAAGCTTTCTTT
few,15,TRBV7-2,TRBJ2-2,.,CASSSLQGSSGELFF,TGTGCCAGCAGCTCCTTGCAGGGTAGTTCCGGGGAGCTGTTTTTT
many,15,TRBV5-1,TRBJ2-2,.,CASSPPWSGTGELFF,TGCGCCAGCAGCCCCCCGTGGAGCGGGACCGGGGAGCTGTTTTTT
.,15,TRBV28,TRBJ2-7,TRBD2,CASNTPGLAEYEQYF,TGTGCCAGCAACACCCCGGGACTAGCTGAATACGAGCAGTACTTC
.,16,TRBV6-2/TRBV6-3,TRBJ1-6,.,CASSRELGRKFLPLHF,TGTGCCAGCAGCCGCGAACTGGGACGGAAATTTTTGCCCCTCCACTTT
many,13,TRBV27,TRBJ2-1,.,CATQWGPYNEQFF,TGTGCCACACAGTGGGGTCCCTACAATGAGCAGTTCTTC
.,14,TRBV2,TRBJ1-5,.,CASKREGWGQPQHF,TGTGCCAGCAAGAGGGAAGGGTGGGGACAGCCCCAGCATTTT
medium-sized,13,TRBV7-9,TRBJ1-2,.,CASSSMGAFGYTF,TGTGCCAGCAGCTCAATGGGGGCCTTTGGCTACACCTTC
few,15,TRBV6-2/TRBV6-3,TRBJ2-5,TRBD2,CASSVRLAGQETQYF,TGTGCCAGCAGTGTCCGACTAGCGGGGCAAGAGACCCAGTACTTC
medium-sized,17,TRBV6-6,TRBJ2-5,.,CASSYSGGRAGKETQYF,TGTGCCAGCAGTTACTCAGGGGGGAGGGCCGGGAAAGAGACCCAGTACTTC
.,14,TRBV6-1,TRBJ2-7,.,CASSRDFSSYEQYF,TGTGCCAGCTCAAGGGACTTCAGCTCCTACGAGCAGTACTTC
.,13,TRBV5-1,TRBJ2-1,.,CASSSPLGSEQFF,TGCGCCAGCAGCTCGCCCCTGGGCTCTGAGCAGTTCTTC
.,17,TRBV4-3,TRBJ2-3,.,CASSQDGGADPSDTQYF,TGCGCCAGCAGCCAAGATGGAGGGGCGGACCCTTCAGATACGCAGTATTTT
.,15,TRBV10-3,TRBJ2-2,TRBD2,CAVSNSGGNTGELFF,TGTGCCGTCTCGAATAGCGGGGGGAACACCGGGGAGCTGTTTTTT
medium-sized,14,TRBV6-6,TRBJ1-1,.,CASSYEGPNTEAFF,TGTGCCAGCAGTTACGAGGGACCGAACACTGAAGCTTTCTTT
many,15,TRBV28,TRBJ2-5,.,CASSRQSGRRETQYF,TGTGCCAGCAGCCGCCAGAGCGGGCGGAGAGAGACCCAGTACTTC